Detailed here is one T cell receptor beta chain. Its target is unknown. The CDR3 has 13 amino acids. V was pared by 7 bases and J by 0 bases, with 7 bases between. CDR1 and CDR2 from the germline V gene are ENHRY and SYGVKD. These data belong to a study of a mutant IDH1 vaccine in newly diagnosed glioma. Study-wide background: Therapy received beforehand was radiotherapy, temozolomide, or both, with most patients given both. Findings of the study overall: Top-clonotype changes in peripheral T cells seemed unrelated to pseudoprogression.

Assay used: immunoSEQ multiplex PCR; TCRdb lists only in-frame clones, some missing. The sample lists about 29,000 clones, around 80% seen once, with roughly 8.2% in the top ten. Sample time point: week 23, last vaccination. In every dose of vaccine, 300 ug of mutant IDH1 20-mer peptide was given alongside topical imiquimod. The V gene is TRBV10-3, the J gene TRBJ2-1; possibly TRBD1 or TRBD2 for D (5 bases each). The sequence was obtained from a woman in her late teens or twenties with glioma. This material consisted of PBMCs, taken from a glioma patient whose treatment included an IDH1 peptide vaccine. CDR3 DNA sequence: TGTGCCATCAAGGGGAGCTCCTACAATGAGCAGTTCTTC. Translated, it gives CAIKGSSYNEQFF.